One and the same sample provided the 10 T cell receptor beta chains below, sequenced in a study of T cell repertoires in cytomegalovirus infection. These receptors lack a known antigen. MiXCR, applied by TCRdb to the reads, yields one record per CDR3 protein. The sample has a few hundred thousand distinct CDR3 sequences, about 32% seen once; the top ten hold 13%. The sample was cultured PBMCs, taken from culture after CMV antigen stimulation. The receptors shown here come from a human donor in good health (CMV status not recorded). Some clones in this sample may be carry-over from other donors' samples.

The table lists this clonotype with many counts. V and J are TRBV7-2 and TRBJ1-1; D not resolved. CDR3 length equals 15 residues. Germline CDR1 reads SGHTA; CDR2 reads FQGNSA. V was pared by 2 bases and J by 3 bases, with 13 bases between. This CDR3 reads CASSLSAGPYTEAFF. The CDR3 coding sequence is TGTGCCAGCAGCTTATCGGCAGGCCCGTACACTGAAGCTTTCTTT.

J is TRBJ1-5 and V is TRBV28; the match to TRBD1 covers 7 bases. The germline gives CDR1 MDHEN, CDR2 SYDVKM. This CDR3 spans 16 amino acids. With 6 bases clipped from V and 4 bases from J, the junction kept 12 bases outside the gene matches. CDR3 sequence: CASRRPLGQTNQPQHF. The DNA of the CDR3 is TGTGCCAGCAGGCGACCCCTGGGACAGACAAATCAGCCCCAGCATTTT.

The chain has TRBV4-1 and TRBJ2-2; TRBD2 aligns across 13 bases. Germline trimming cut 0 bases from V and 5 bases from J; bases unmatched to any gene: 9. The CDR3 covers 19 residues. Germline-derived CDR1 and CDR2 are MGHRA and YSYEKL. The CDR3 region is CASSQDPLLAGGRTGELFF. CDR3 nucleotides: TGCGCCAGCAGCCAAGATCCCTTACTAGCGGGAGGGCGGACCGGGGAGCTGTTTTTT.

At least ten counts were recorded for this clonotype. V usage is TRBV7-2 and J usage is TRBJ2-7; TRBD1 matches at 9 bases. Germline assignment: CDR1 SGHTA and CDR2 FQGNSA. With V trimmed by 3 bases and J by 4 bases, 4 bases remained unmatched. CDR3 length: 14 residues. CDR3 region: CASSFETGGYEQYF. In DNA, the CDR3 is TGTGCCAGCAGCTTTGAGACAGGGGGATACGAGCAGTACTTC.

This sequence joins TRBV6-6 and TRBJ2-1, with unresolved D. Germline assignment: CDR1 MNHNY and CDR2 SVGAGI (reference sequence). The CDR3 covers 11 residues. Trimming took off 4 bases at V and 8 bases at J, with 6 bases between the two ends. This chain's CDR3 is CASSLHHEQFF. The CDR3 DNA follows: TGTGCCAGCAGTTTACACCATGAGCAGTTCTTC.

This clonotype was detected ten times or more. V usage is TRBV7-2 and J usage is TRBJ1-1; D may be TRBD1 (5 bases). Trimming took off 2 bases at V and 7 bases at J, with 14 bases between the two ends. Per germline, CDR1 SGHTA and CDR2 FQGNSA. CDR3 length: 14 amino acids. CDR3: CASSLRTRKNEAFF. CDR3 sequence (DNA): TGTGCCAGCAGCTTACGGACACGGAAAAATGAAGCTTTCTTT.

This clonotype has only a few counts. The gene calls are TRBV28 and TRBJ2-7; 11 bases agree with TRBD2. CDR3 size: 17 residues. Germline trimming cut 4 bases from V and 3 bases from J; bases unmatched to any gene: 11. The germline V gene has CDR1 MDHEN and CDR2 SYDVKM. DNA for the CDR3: TGTGCCAGCAGTTCAACCGGAGGGACTAGCGGATTCTACGAGCAGTACTTC. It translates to CASSSTGGTSGFYEQYF. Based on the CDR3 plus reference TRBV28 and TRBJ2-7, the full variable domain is DVKVTQSSRYLVKRTGEKVFLECVQDMDHENMFWYRQDPGLGLRLIYFSYDVKMKEKGDIPEGYSVSREKKERFSLILESASTNQTSMYLCASSSTGGTSGFYEQYFGPGTRLTVT.

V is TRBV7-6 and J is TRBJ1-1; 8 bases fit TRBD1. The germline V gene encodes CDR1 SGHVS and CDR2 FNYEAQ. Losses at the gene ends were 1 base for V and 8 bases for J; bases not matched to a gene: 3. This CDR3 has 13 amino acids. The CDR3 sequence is CASSLDRDREAFF. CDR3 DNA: TGTGCCAGCAGCTTAGATCGGGACAGGGAAGCTTTCTTT.

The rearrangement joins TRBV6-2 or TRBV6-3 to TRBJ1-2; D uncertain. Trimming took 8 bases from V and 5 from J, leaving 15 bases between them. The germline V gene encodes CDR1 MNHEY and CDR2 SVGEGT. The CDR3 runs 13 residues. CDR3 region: CASSISERYGYTF. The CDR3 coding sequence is TGTGCCAGCTCAATCTCGGAACGGTATGGCTACACCTTC.

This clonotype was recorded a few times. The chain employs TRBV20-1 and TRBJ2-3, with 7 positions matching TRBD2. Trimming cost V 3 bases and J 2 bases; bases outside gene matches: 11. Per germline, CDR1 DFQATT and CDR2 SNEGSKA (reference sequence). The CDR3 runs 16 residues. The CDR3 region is CSASHLAEELTDTQYF. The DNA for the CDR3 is TGCAGTGCTAGCCATCTAGCGGAGGAACTCACAGATACGCAGTATTTT.